These 32 T cell receptor beta chains originate from one sample sequenced in a study of T cell responses to AZD1222 COVID-19 vaccine. Sequenced by immunoSEQ multiplex PCR; TCRdb stores in-frame clones only, minus some. Here the sample spans around 50,000 clones, roughly four fifths being singletons. Sequencing used peripheral blood, obtained on day 0 of AZD1222 vaccination. These receptors came from an adult in good health.

This clone was found once. The V and J genes are TRBV28 and TRBJ1-2; maybe TRBD1 (6 bases). The CDR3 extends over 14 amino acids. V was shortened by 4 bases and J by 7 bases, with 16 bases between the two germline ends. Per the germline V gene, CDR1 is MDHEN and CDR2 is SYDVKM. Written as DNA, the CDR3 is TGTGCCAGCAGTTCGGGGGCAGGGAGGCCTGGCTACACCTTC. Protein sequence: CASSSGAGRPGYTF.

The genes are TRBV7-2 and TRBJ2-5, with D perhaps TRBD1 or TRBD2 (5 bases each). V was shortened by 7 bases and J by 7 bases, with 25 bases between the two germline ends. Germline V lookup: CDR1 SGHTA, CDR2 FQGNSA. This CDR3 is 16 amino acids long. The CDR3 sequence: CASTPEVTGRGGTQYF. CDR3 nucleotide sequence: TGTGCCAGCACCCCCGAGGTAACGGGACGGGGCGGGACCCAGTACTTC.

The chain recombines TRBV18 with TRBJ1-1, with D unclear. This CDR3 spans 14 amino acids. The germline CDR1 and CDR2 sequences are KGHSH and LQKENI. Trimming took off 2 bases at V and 1 base at J, with 8 bases between the two ends. The CDR3 nucleotides are TGTGCCAGCTCACCAGTTTGGGGGAACACTGAAGCTTTCTTT. Its protein product is CASSPVWGNTEAFF.

This rearrangement joins TRBV28 to TRBJ1-4, with no clear D. This CDR3 contains 14 residues. Trimming took off 7 bases at V and 10 bases at J, with 19 bases between the two ends. Germline assignment: CDR1 MDHEN and CDR2 SYDVKM. The CDR3 here is CASTSSWVSGKLFF. CDR3 bases: TGTGCCAGCACCTCAAGTTGGGTTTCCGGAAAACTGTTTTTT.

This chain uses TRBV6-2 or TRBV6-3 with TRBJ2-1; 7 bases match TRBD2. Trimming cost V 1 base and J 7 bases; bases outside gene matches: 7. This CDR3 has 15 amino acids. From germline, CDR1 is MNHEY and CDR2 SVGEGT. CDR3 loop: CASSYLREGWNEQFF. Written as DNA, the CDR3 is TGTGCCAGCAGTTACTTAAGGGAGGGCTGGAATGAGCAGTTCTTC.

This clone was detected a few times. The chain links TRBV14 to TRBJ1-4; weak D call: TRBD1 (5 bases). CDR1 is SGHDN and CDR2 is FVKESK in the germline V gene. The CDR3 is 15 residues long. V lost 3 bases and J 8 bases, leaving 16 bases between the germline ends. CDR3: CASSQNRLVGEKLFF. Here the CDR3 DNA reads TGTGCCAGCAGCCAGAACAGGTTGGTGGGGGAAAAACTGTTTTTT. The full variable domain, its missing parts supplied by reference TRBV14 and TRBJ1-4, is EAGVTQFPSHSVIEKGQTVTLRCDPISGHDNLYWYRRVMGKEIKFLLHFVKESKQDESGMPNNRFLAERTGGTYSTLKVQPAELEDSGVYFCASSQNRLVGEKLFFGSGTQLSVL.

This chain joins TRBV5-1 and TRBJ2-2; maybe TRBD2 (6 bases). Between the trimmed V and J ends, which lost 2 bases and 4 bases, there was a span of 12 bases. The CDR3 is 15 amino acids. In germline, CDR1 is SGHRS, CDR2 YFSETQ. The CDR3 region is CASSFDSGVTGELFF. In DNA form, the CDR3 reads TGCGCCAGCAGCTTTGATTCGGGAGTCACCGGGGAGCTGTTTTTT.

The V call is TRBV27, the J call TRBJ2-2; D possibly corresponds to TRBD2 (5 bases). Trimming took 6 bases from V and 1 from J, leaving 9 bases between them. There are 14 residues in the CDR3. Germline V CDR1 and CDR2: MNHEY, SMNVEV (reference sequence). In nucleotides, the CDR3 is TGTGCCAGCAGCCCCCGGGGGAACACCGGGGAGCTGTTTTTT. Translated: CASSPRGNTGELFF.

The V call is TRBV18, the J call TRBJ1-3; tentative D call: TRBD1 (6 bases). V shed 1 base and J shed 3 bases, with 13 bases lying between them. The length of the CDR3 is 16 residues. Germline V gene sequence: CDR1 KGHSH, CDR2 LQKENI. CDR3 amino acids: CASSPQQGQGGNTIYF. The CDR3 DNA sequence: TGTGCCAGCTCACCACAGCAGGGGCAAGGTGGAAACACCATATATTTT.

This chain joins TRBV4-3 and TRBJ1-5; TRBD1 matches 8 bases. CDR1 and CDR2 from the germline V gene are LGHNA and YSLEER. The CDR3 spans 13 residues. V shed 3 bases, J shed 6 bases, and the junction held 1 base outside the gene matches. CDR3 region: CASSHGQGQPQHF. The CDR3 region has the DNA TGCGCCAGCAGCCACGGACAGGGTCAGCCCCAGCATTTT.

The chain carries TRBV5-4 and TRBJ1-5; 8 nucleotides match TRBD1. Germline V CDR1 and CDR2: SGHNT, YYREEE (reference sequence). CDR3 length: 14 amino acids. The J segment lost 7 bases and the V segment lost 3 bases, leaving 6 bases of the junction unmatched. CDR3: CASSSDRVGQPQHF. The CDR3 nucleotides read TGTGCCAGCAGCTCGGACAGGGTAGGCCAGCCCCAGCATTTT.

This clone was seen a handful of times. Other nucleotide sequences in the sample specify the same CDR3. The chain recombines TRBV5-1 with TRBJ1-2; D remains unclear. This CDR3 is built from 13 residues. Per the germline V gene, CDR1 is SGHRS and CDR2 is YFSETQ. The V end lost 4 bases, the J end lost 0 bases, and 7 bases lay between the germline ends. CDR3 residues: CASSPTANYGYTF. The CDR3, as DNA: TGCGCCAGCAGCCCGACGGCTAACTATGGCTACACCTTC.

V gene TRBV30 combines with J gene TRBJ2-1; 11 nucleotides agree with TRBD2. Germline V gives CDR1 GTSNPN, CDR2 SVGIG (reference sequence). The ends lost 4 bases at V and 6 bases at J; junction bases unmatched: 5. The CDR3 spans 14 residues. The CDR3 region has the DNA TGTGCCTGGACGGGACTAGCGGTGAGCAATGAGCAGTTCTTC. It yields the protein CAWTGLAVSNEQFF.

This clone was found a few times. The V and J genes are TRBV6-5 and TRBJ2-7; D remains unclear. Per germline, CDR1 MNHEY and CDR2 SVGAGI. CDR3 length: 14 amino acids. V shed 6 bases and J shed 0 bases, with 12 bases lying between them. The CDR3 spells CASRPRASSYEQYF. CDR3 bases: TGTGCCAGCAGGCCGAGAGCTAGCTCCTACGAGCAGTACTTC.

This chain joins TRBV4-1 and TRBJ2-7; D is tentatively TRBD1 or TRBD2 (6 bases each). Germline assignment: CDR1 MGHRA and CDR2 YSYEKL. Trimming removed 2 bases at V and 2 bases at J, with 13 bases between. The CDR3 totals 15 residues. The CDR3 sequence: CASSQPGGSTYEQYF. The CDR3 DNA follows: TGCGCCAGCAGCCAACCCGGGGGCTCCACCTACGAGCAGTACTTC.

DNA of the CDR3: TGTGCCAGCAGAGAGGGGGGGTCCCATTACGAGCAGTACTTC. Its protein is CASREGGSHYEQYF. The V and J genes are TRBV6-4 and TRBJ2-7, with D maybe TRBD2 (7 bases). The CDR3 is made up of 14 amino acids. CDR1 is MRHNA and CDR2 is SNTAGT in the germline V gene. Deletions cut 6 bases from V and 4 bases from J, with 16 bases between.

The chain uses TRBV6-6 and TRBJ1-3, with TRBD1 matching over 7 bases. J lost 3 bases, V lost 2 bases, and 7 bases had no gene match. This CDR3 spans 16 amino acids. CDR1 is MNHNY and CDR2 is SVGAGI in the germline V gene (reference sequence). The CDR3 sequence: CASSYRGGGIGNTIYF. The DNA of the CDR3 is TGTGCCAGCAGTTACCGAGGAGGGGGCATTGGAAACACCATATATTTT.

This clone showed up just a few times. The CDR3 nucleotides are TGTGCCAGCAGCCGCCAGACATTTTACGAGCAGTACTTC. It specifies CASSRQTFYEQYF. The rearrangement links TRBV14 to TRBJ2-7; D gene uncertain. Per the germline V gene, CDR1 is SGHDN and CDR2 is FVKESK. V shed 4 bases and J shed 4 bases, with 11 bases lying between them. The CDR3 runs 13 residues.

V gene TRBV19 combines with J gene TRBJ2-7, with TRBD1 identical over 7 bases. This CDR3 has 14 residues. Germline CDR1 LNHDA, CDR2 SQIVND (reference sequence). With V trimmed by 3 bases and J by 2 bases, 4 bases remained unmatched. The CDR3 loop is CASSMTGFAYEQYF. CDR3 coding DNA: TGTGCCAGTAGTATGACAGGGTTTGCCTACGAGCAGTACTTC.

The J gene is TRBJ2-7, the V gene TRBV30, with a possible D match to TRBD2 (6 bases). The V gene's germline CDR1 is GTSNPN and CDR2 SVGIG (reference sequence). The CDR3 is 12 residues long. Trimming left V 3 bases short and J 7 bases short, with 13 bases between. This chain's CDR3 is CAWSLTLAEQYF. The DNA for the CDR3 is TGTGCCTGGAGCCTCACCCTAGCGGAGCAGTACTTC.

This sequence joins TRBV30 and TRBJ1-3; a weak D match, TRBD1 (6 bases). V lost 1 base and J 2 bases, leaving 9 bases between the germline ends. The CDR3 loop spans 14 amino acids. Germline-derived CDR1 and CDR2 are GTSNPN and SVGIG (reference sequence). The CDR3 protein is CAWSGQGTGNTIYF. The CDR3 nucleotides are TGTGCCTGGAGTGGGCAGGGGACTGGAAACACCATATATTTT.

The chain has TRBV19 and TRBJ1-6, with D possibly being TRBD1 (5 bases). Germline CDR1 is LNHDA and CDR2 is SQIVND (reference sequence). CDR3 size: 18 residues. Trimming left V 5 bases short and J 0 bases short, with 17 bases between. This chain's CDR3 is CASSFTGGPSSYNSPLHF. DNA for the CDR3: TGTGCCAGTAGTTTCACAGGAGGGCCGTCCTCCTATAATTCACCCCTCCACTTT.

The rearrangement uses TRBV11-1 and TRBJ2-2; 8 nucleotides match TRBD1. V lost 3 bases, J lost 3 bases, and 6 bases stayed unmatched. The CDR3 has 16 amino acids. The germline CDR1 and CDR2 sequences are SGHAT and FQDESV (reference sequence). The CDR3 region has the DNA TGTGCCAGCAGCTTCGGACAGGGCGAGGACACCGGGGAGCTGTTTTTT. The encoded protein is CASSFGQGEDTGELFF.

In nucleotides, the CDR3 is TGTGCCAGCAGTGCACTAGATACGCAGTATTTT. This encodes CASSALDTQYF. This chain uses TRBV25-1 with TRBJ2-3; D remains ambiguous. V was clipped by 4 bases and J by 5 bases, with 4 bases between them. In germline, CDR1 is MGHDK, CDR2 SYGVNS. There are 11 residues in the CDR3.

This clone was seen a handful of times. The V call is TRBV11-2, the J call TRBJ1-2, with 7 nucleotides matching TRBD1. The CDR3 sequence is 17 residues long. CDR1 SGHAT and CDR2 FQNNGV come from the germline V gene. The junction had 11 bases not matched to a gene; V was cut back by 4 bases and J by 0 bases. The chain's CDR3 is CASSSIRQGYTNYGYTF. The CDR3 DNA sequence: TGTGCCAGCAGCTCAATTCGACAGGGATATACTAACTATGGCTACACCTTC.

This clone was detected a few times. The chain couples TRBV18 to TRBJ2-5, with D unresolved. The CDR3 totals 14 residues. Germline CDR1 and CDR2: KGHSH and LQKENI. The ends were cut back, 2 bases at V and 1 base at J, with 8 bases in the middle. This chain's CDR3 is CASSPSEVQETQYF. The CDR3 DNA follows: TGTGCCAGCTCACCATCGGAAGTCCAAGAGACCCAGTACTTC.

This clone has only a few counts. This chain connects TRBV7-2 to TRBJ2-2; D not certain. From germline, CDR1 is SGHTA and CDR2 FQGNSA. The ends were cut back, 1 base at V and 0 bases at J, with 3 bases in the middle. The CDR3 length is 14 residues. In DNA, the CDR3 is TGTGCCAGCAGCTTAGACCCGAACACCGGGGAGCTGTTTTTT. Translating it yields CASSLDPNTGELFF.

CDR3 DNA sequence: TGTGCCAGCAGTCAGGGGGGGACCGGGCGGGTCCATAGAAGCAATCAGCCCCAGCATTTT. This encodes CASSQGGTGRVHRSNQPQHF. This rearrangement joins TRBV6-6 to TRBJ1-5, with TRBD1 matching over 7 bases. V dropped 5 bases and J dropped 1; count of bases not matched to a gene: 20. CDR1 is MNHNY and CDR2 is SVGAGI in the germline V gene (reference sequence). This CDR3 contains 20 residues.

In this sample, this clone turned up once. This chain joins TRBV5-1 and TRBJ1-5; D call uncertain. The CDR3 contains 14 residues. Trimming removed 7 bases at V and 1 base at J, with 12 bases between. The germline gives CDR1 SGHRS, CDR2 YFSETQ. This chain's CDR3 is CASRPGPSNQPQHF. Written as DNA, the CDR3 is TGCGCCAGCCGTCCCGGGCCAAGCAATCAGCCCCAGCATTTT.

This sequence joins TRBV5-4 and TRBJ1-2; 7 bases fit TRBD1. Germline loops: CDR1 SGHNT, CDR2 YYREEE (reference sequence). V dropped 4 bases and J dropped 5; count of bases not matched to a gene: 8. The CDR3 loop spans 14 amino acids. The CDR3 DNA sequence: TGTGCCAGCAGCCCGGTCGGGACAGATTATGGCTACACCTTC. Amino acid sequence: CASSPVGTDYGYTF.

The genes are TRBV7-6 and TRBJ2-7, with 7 bases identical to TRBD2. This CDR3 contains 17 residues. The V and J ends lost 5 bases and 2 bases, in that order; junction bases with no gene match: 15. Germline CDR1 reads SGHVS; CDR2 reads FNYEAQ. In DNA form, the CDR3 reads TGTGCCAGCAGCAGCATTGGTGGTAGCGGGCAGACCTACGAGCAGTACTTC. This translates into CASSSIGGSGQTYEQYF.

This clone was picked up one time. The genes are TRBV28 and TRBJ2-3; TRBD2 matches 8 bases. The CDR3 totals 16 residues. The J segment lost 4 bases and the V segment lost 3 bases, leaving 9 bases of the junction unmatched. Germline V lookup: CDR1 MDHEN, CDR2 SYDVKM. The CDR3 nucleotides are TGTGCCAGCAGTTTCGGGGGTAGCGGGGAAGCAGATACGCAGTATTTT. Translation gives CASSFGGSGEADTQYF.